This TCR beta chain originates from a study of technical replicates of blood from a few donors. This clone was counted once. Repertoires were generated with immunoSEQ multiplex PCR, while TCRdb's copy carries only in-frame clones and drops some. Counted here are some 70,000 clones, approximately 89% occurring once; the ten biggest clones make up over 4%. Germline values: CDR1 MNHEY, CDR2 SVGAGI. CDR3 length: 13 residues. After removal of 4 bases from V and 10 bases from J, the junction contained 8 bases not matched to a gene. The sequence was obtained from a human donor in good health. Some clones in this sample may be carry-over from other donors' samples. This rearrangement joins TRBV6-5 to TRBJ1-1; 8 bases line up with TRBD1. The material sequenced was PBMCs. CDR3 coding DNA: TGTGCCAGCAGTTCTGGACAGGGCCGTTTAGCTTTCTTT. Protein: CASSSGQGRLAFF.